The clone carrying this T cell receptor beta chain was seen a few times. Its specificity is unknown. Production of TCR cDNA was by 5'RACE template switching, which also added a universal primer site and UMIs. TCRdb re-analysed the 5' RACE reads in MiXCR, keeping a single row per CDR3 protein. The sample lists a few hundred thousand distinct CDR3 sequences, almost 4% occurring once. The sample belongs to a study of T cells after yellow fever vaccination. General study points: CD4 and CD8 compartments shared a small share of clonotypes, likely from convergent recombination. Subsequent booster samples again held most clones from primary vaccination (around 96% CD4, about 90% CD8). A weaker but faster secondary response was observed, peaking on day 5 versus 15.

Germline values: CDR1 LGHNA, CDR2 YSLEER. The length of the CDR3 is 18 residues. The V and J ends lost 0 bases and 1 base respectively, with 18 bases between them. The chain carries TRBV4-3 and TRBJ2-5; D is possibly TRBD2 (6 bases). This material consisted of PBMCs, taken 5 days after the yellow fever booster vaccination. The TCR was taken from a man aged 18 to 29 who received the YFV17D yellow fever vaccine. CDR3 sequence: CASSQDAARGRGQETQYF. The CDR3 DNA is TGCGCCAGCAGCCAAGATGCAGCGCGGGGAAGGGGCCAAGAGACCCAGTACTTC.